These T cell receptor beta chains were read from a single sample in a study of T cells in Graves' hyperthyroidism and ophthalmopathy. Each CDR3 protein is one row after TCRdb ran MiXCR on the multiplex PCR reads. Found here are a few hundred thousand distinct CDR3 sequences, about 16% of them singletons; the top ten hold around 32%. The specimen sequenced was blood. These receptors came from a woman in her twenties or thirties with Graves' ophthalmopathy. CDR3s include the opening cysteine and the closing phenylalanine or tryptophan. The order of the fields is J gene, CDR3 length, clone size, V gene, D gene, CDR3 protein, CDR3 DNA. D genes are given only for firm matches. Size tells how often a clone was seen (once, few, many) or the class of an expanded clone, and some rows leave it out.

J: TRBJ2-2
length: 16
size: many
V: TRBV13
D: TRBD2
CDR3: CASSSSGRDPTGELFF
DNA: TGTGCCAGCAGCTCTAGCGGGAGGGACCCCACCGGGGAGCTGTTTTTT

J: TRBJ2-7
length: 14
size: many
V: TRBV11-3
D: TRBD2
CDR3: CASSTSAGPYEQYF
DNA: TGTGCCAGCAGCACTAGCGCCGGACCCTACGAGCAGTACTTC

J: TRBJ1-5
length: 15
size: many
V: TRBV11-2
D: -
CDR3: CASSPGGRRNQPQHF
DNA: TGTGCCAGCAGTCCTGGGGGCAGGAGAAATCAGCCCCAGCATTTT

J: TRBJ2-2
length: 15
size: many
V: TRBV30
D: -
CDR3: CAWSEWGKDTGELFF
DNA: TGTGCCTGGAGCGAGTGGGGGAAGGACACCGGGGAGCTGTTTTTT

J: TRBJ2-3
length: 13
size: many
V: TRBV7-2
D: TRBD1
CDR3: CASRGQSTDTQYF
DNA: TGTGCCAGCAGGGGACAGTCCACAGATACGCAGTATTTT

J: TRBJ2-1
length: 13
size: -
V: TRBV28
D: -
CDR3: CASSPLLGTEQFF
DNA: TGTGCCAGCAGTCCTTTACTAGGCACTGAGCAGTTCTTC

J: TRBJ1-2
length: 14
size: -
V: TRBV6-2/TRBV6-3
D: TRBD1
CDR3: CASSYSGQGYGYTF
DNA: TGTGCCAGCAGTTACTCGGGACAGGGGTATGGCTACACCTTC

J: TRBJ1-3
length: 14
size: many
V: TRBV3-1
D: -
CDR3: CASSQAWTGNTIYF
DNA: TGTGCCAGCAGCCAAGCATGGACTGGAAACACCATATATTTT

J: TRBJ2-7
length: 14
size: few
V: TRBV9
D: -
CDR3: CASSVDLGSYEQYF
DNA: TGTGCCAGCAGCGTAGATTTGGGTTCCTACGAGCAGTACTTC

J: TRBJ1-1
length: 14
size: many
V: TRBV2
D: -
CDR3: CASSDGATNTEAFF
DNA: TGTGCCAGCAGTGATGGAGCCACGAACACTGAAGCTTTCTTT

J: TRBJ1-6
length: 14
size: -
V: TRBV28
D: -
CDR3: CASSYTGEGSPLHF
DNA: TGTGCCAGCAGTTACACGGGGGAGGGTTCACCCCTCCACTTT

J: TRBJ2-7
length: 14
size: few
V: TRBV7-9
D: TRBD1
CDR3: CASSSWTGAGEQYF
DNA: TGTGCCAGCAGCTCCTGGACAGGGGCGGGGGAGCAGTACTTC

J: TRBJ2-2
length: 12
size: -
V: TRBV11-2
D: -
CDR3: CASSPPRGELFF
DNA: TGTGCCAGCAGCCCCCCCCGCGGGGAGCTGTTTTTT

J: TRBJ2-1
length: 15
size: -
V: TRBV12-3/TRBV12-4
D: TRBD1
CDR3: CASSARQGAGNEQFF
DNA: TGTGCCAGCAGTGCACGACAGGGGGCAGGCAATGAGCAGTTCTTC

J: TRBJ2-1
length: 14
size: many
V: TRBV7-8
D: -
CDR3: CASSPMGRDNEQFF
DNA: TGTGCCAGCAGCCCCATGGGCAGAGACAATGAGCAGTTCTTC

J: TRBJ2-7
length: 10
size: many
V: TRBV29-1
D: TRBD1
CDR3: CSVVTGEQYF
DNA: TGCAGCGTCGTGACAGGGGAGCAGTACTTC

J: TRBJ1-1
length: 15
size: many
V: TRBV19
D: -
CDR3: CASRFSGTPNTEAFF
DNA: TGTGCCAGTAGGTTCTCCGGGACACCGAACACTGAAGCTTTCTTT

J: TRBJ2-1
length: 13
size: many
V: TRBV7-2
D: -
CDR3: CASSFASYNEQFF
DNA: TGTGCCAGCAGCTTCGCATCGTACAATGAGCAGTTCTTC

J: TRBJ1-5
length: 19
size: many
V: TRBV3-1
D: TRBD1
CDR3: CASSQVSKQRRGVDQPQHF
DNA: TGTGCCAGCAGCCAAGTATCCAAACAGCGCAGGGGGGTCGATCAGCCCCAGCATTTT

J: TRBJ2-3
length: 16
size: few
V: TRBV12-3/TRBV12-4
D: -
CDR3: CASRPGPQIFTDTQYF
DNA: TGTGCCAGCAGGCCGGGTCCTCAAATATTCACAGATACGCAGTATTTT

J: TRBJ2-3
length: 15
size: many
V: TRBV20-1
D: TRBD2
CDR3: CSARDASGSGNTQYF
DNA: TGCAGTGCTAGGGACGCTAGCGGGAGTGGGAATACGCAGTATTTT

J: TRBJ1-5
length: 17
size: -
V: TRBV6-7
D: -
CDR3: CASMEGKTQNSNQPQHF
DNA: TGTGCCAGCATGGAGGGCAAAACCCAAAATAGCAATCAGCCCCAGCATTTT

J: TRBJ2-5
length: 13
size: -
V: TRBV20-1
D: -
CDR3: CSHASKGWETQYF
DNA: TGCAGTCATGCTAGTAAGGGGTGGGAGACCCAGTACTTC

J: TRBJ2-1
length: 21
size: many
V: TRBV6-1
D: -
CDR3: CASRPDGGWGARAGVRNEQFF
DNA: TGTGCCAGCAGACCTGACGGGGGTTGGGGGGCACGGGCGGGAGTAAGGAATGAGCAGTTCTTC

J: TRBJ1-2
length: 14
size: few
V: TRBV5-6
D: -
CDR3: CASSPSGGNYGYTF
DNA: TGTGCCAGCAGCCCCTCCGGGGGTAACTATGGCTACACCTTC

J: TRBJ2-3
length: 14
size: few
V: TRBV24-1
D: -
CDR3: CATSVRGGTDTQYF
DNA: TGTGCCACCAGTGTTCGCGGGGGCACAGATACGCAGTATTTT

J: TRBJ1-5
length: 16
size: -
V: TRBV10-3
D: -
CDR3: CAISESKTVSNQPQHF
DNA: TGTGCCATCAGTGAGTCGAAGACAGTCAGCAATCAGCCCCAGCATTTT

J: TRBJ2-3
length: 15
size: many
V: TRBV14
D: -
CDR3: CASSQRGISTDTQYF
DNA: TGTGCCAGCAGCCAACGAGGGATTAGCACAGATACGCAGTATTTT

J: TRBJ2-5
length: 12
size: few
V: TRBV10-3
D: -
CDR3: CAISEAGGTQYF
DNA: TGTGCCATCAGTGAGGCCGGAGGGACCCAGTACTTC

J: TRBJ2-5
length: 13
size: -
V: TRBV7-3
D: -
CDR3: CASSLGARETQYF
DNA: TGTGCCAGCAGCCTGGGGGCGCGGGAGACCCAGTACTTC

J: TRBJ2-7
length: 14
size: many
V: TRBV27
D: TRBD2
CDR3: CASSPRLATDEQYF
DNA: TGTGCCAGCAGTCCAAGACTAGCGACGGACGAGCAGTACTTC

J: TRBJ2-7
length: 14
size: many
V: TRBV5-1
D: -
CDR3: CASSLGQSFLEQYF
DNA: TGCGCCAGCAGCTTGGGGCAGTCGTTCCTTGAGCAGTACTTC

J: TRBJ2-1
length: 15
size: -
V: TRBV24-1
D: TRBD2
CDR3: CATSPWAGVNNEQFF
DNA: TGTGCCACCAGCCCTTGGGCGGGAGTCAACAATGAGCAGTTCTTC

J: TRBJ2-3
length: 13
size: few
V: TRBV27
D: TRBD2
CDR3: CASRRGRADTQYF
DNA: TGTGCCAGCAGGCGCGGGAGGGCAGATACGCAGTATTTT